A selection of T cell receptor beta chains follows, all from one sample in a study of CD8 T cells in Susac syndrome. TCRdb fed the immunoSEQ multiplex PCR reads into MiXCR, producing one record per CDR3 protein. The sample consists of 150,000 to 200,000 distinct CDR3 sequences, about 94% of them appearing once. The specimen sequenced was CD4+ T cells from PBMCs. Every receptor here comes from a human donor with Susac syndrome. Both conserved end residues are part of each CDR3. The D gene is left open where the match is weak. Only some rows state a clone size, as once, few, many or a class for expanded clones.

abundance	d_gene	v_gene	j_gene	CDR3nt	CDR3aa
-	-	TRBV27	TRBJ1-1	TGTGCCAGCAGTTTTGGGACCCGGTCGAATGAAGCTTTCTTT	CASSFGTRSNEAFF
-	-	TRBV30	TRBJ1-5	TGTGCCTGGAGTCTCAGGGACCTAAGGCCCCAGCATTTT	CAWSLRDLRPQHF
-	-	TRBV6-6	TRBJ2-3	TGTGCCAGCAGCCAGACGGGCGGGGGCACAGATACGCAGTATTTT	CASSQTGGGTDTQYF
-	TRBD1	TRBV6-1	TRBJ1-6	TGTGCCAGCAGTACCGACAGGGGATATTCACCCCTCCACTTT	CASSTDRGYSPLHF
-	-	TRBV6-5	TRBJ2-7	TGTGCCTGTCATCGCGGGGACTACGAGCAGTACTTC	CACHRGDYEQYF
-	-	TRBV11-2	TRBJ2-5	TGTGCCAGCAGCTTAGAACGGTCAGAGGGAGGGACCCAGTACTTC	CASSLERSEGGTQYF
-	-	TRBV7-3	TRBJ2-6	TGTGCCAGCAGCTTAGGGTCTAGCAGCGTTCGGGCCAACGTCCTGACTTTC	CASSLGSSSVRANVLTF
-	-	TRBV12-3/TRBV12-4	TRBJ1-4	TGTGCCAGCAGCCTTGGAGCCGGGACCGATGAAAAACTGTTTTTT	CASSLGAGTDEKLFF
-	TRBD1	TRBV19	TRBJ2-1	TGTGCCAGTAGTATAATGGGACAGGGGGCGAATGAGCAGTTCTTC	CASSIMGQGANEQFF
-	-	TRBV7-2	TRBJ2-5	TGTGCCAGCAGCGCATGGACTGGCTCTATCGAGACCCAGTACTTC	CASSAWTGSIETQYF
-	-	TRBV7-9	TRBJ1-5	TGTGCCAGCGTAGCAGGGCTGGATCAGCCCCAGCATTTT	CASVAGLDQPQHF
-	TRBD1	TRBV19	TRBJ2-3	TGTGCCAGTAGTCTCACCGGGACAGGGTCCTCTGGAACGCAGTATTTT	CASSLTGTGSSGTQYF
-	-	TRBV15	TRBJ1-5	TGTGCCACCAGCAGAGATAGGGAACAGCCCCAGCATTTT	CATSRDREQPQHF
few	-	TRBV11-2	TRBJ2-3	TGTGCCAGCAGCTGGCGGGGGCGCGAGGGAGATACGCAGTATTTT	CASSWRGREGDTQYF
-	-	TRBV2	TRBJ2-2	TGTGCCAGCAGAGGGGACTCCGGGGAGCTGTTTTTT	CASRGDSGELFF
-	-	TRBV2	TRBJ1-5	TGTGCCAGCAGTGAACAGGCATGGCCCCAGCATTTT	CASSEQAWPQHF
-	TRBD1	TRBV5-1	TRBJ1-6	TGCGCCAGCAGCGTACAGGGGAACAATTCACCCCTCCACTTT	CASSVQGNNSPLHF
-	TRBD2	TRBV20-1	TRBJ2-5	TGCAGTGCTAGTCCTAGCGGGGGGTCCCTCCAAGAGACCCAGTACTTC	CSASPSGGSLQETQYF
-	-	TRBV20-1	TRBJ1-5	TGCAGTGCTAGGGGGCAGAACAATCAGCCCCAGCATTTT	CSARGQNNQPQHF
-	-	TRBV6-1	TRBJ2-1	TGTGCCAGCAGTCTCACGGGGACCCCCTCGTACAATGAGCAGTTCTTC	CASSLTGTPSYNEQFF
once	-	TRBV29-1	TRBJ1-2	TGCAGCGCGGTCCCCCAGGGTAGGGGCTACACCTTC	CSAVPQGRGYTF
-	-	TRBV12-5	TRBJ2-1	TGTGCTAGTGTTTTGGTAAAATCTTCCCAGTTCTTC	CASVLVKSSQFF
-	TRBD1	TRBV5-5	TRBJ1-2	TGTGCCAGCAGCGCGTGGACAGGGACCCTCTATGGCTACACCTTC	CASSAWTGTLYGYTF
-	-	TRBV2	TRBJ2-3	TGTGCCAGCAGTGATGCGGGCGGGGGCACAGATACGCAGTATTTT	CASSDAGGGTDTQYF
-	TRBD1	TRBV5-1	TRBJ2-7	TGCGCCAGCAGCTCGGGACAGGCCAACGAGCAGTACTTC	CASSSGQANEQYF
-	-	TRBV6-5	TRBJ2-7	TGTGCCAGCAGTTACTCGACTCCTTACGAGCAGTACTTC	CASSYSTPYEQYF
-	-	TRBV30	TRBJ2-1	TGTGCCTGTAACATCCGGGGCCACTACAATGAGCAGTTCTTC	CACNIRGHYNEQFF
-	-	TRBV27	TRBJ2-2	TGTGCCAGCAGTACTGTCAGGTACACCGGGGAGCTGTTTTTT	CASSTVRYTGELFF
-	-	TRBV20-1	TRBJ2-5	TGCAGTGCCCTTCCTCCGGTTGGACGGGGGGAGACCCAGTACTTC	CSALPPVGRGETQYF
-	-	TRBV11-2	TRBJ1-2	TGTGCCAGCAGCTTAGATAACGGCCAGGGGCACTATGGCTACACCTTC	CASSLDNGQGHYGYTF
-	TRBD1	TRBV19	TRBJ1-2	TGTGCCAGTAGTATCCCGGGACAGGGGTCTAACTATGGCTACACCTTC	CASSIPGQGSNYGYTF